This entry lists 7 T cell receptor beta chains sequenced from one sample in a study of regulatory T cells in long-lasting Graves disease. Time point: newly diagnosed GD, antithyroid drugs for less than 3 months. RNA from PBMCs was the source of the TCR library. Combining iRepertoire HTBI primers with Arm-PCR of CDR3 regions, the authors built TCR beta libraries. TCRdb reprocessed the multiplex PCR reads with MiXCR, giving one entry per CDR3 protein. Of fewer than 350,000 distinct CDR3 sequences listed, under 20% were seen once; the top ten hold about 40%. Sequencing used peripheral blood mononuclear cells (PBMCs), obtained at new diagnosis, from a patient treated with antithyroid drugs. The receptors were sampled from a female donor with Graves disease.

About this clonotype itself: Since a far larger clone is one base different, this is likely a read error. The chain links TRBV11-3 to TRBJ2-3, with D hard to call. This CDR3 is 15 amino acids long. CDR1 is SGHNT, CDR2 YENEEA, per germline. In DNA, the CDR3 is TGTCCCAGCAGCTTAGATCGGATTGGGGCAGATACGCAGTATTTT. Protein: CPSSLDRIGADTQYF.

Worth noting for this clonotype: One base away lies a much larger clone, so this may be a sequencing read error. The rearrangement links TRBV28 to TRBJ2-1, with 7 bases that match TRBD2. Unmatched junction bases numbered 14, after V lost 6 bases and J lost 6 bases. Per germline, CDR1 MDHEN and CDR2 SYDVKM. The CDR3 spans 16 residues. The CDR3 loop reads CASRKSGGPGPNEQFF. CDR3 DNA: TGTGCCAGCAGGAAATCGGGAGGACCGGGACCCAATGAGCAGTTCTTC.

The V gene is TRBV3-1, the J gene TRBJ1-1, with 7 bases aligning to TRBD1. The CDR3 totals 13 residues. Unmatched junction bases numbered 7, after V lost 4 bases and J lost 8 bases. Germline V lookup: CDR1 LGHDT, CDR2 YNNKEL (reference sequence). The CDR3 coding sequence is TGTGCCAGCAGCCTCCCTACAGGGGAAGAAGCTTTCTTT. It specifies CASSLPTGEEAFF. Supplemented by reference TRBV3-1 and TRBJ1-1, the full variable domain reads DTAVSQTPKYLVTQMGNDKSIKCEQNLGHDTMYWYKQDSKKFLKIMFSYNNKELIINETVPNRFSPKSPDKAHLNLHINSLELGDSAVYFCASSLPTGEEAFFGQGTRLTVV.

This clonotype was seen only a few times. At one end, the junction sequence differs from germline, possibly due to a read error. The chain recombines TRBV27 with TRBJ2-2; tentative D call: TRBD1 (6 bases). The CDR3 is made up of 13 amino acids. Germline V CDR1 and CDR2: MNHEY, SMNVEV (reference sequence). CDR3: CAGSLQGPGELFF. In nucleotides, the CDR3 is TGTGCCGGCAGTTTACAGGGTCCCGGGGAGCTGTTTTTT.

This clonotype was observed a handful of times. V is TRBV5-1 and J is TRBJ2-5; D gene uncertain. Per germline, CDR1 SGHRS and CDR2 YFSETQ. The CDR3 has 16 residues. Trimming stripped 6 bases from V and 1 base from J, with 19 bases between. The CDR3 here is CASTHALTESQETQYF. CDR3 nucleotides: TGCGCCAGCACCCACGCCCTAACGGAGAGCCAAGAGACCCAGTACTTC.

The table lists this clonotype with a few counts. V and J are TRBV19 and TRBJ1-4; 8 positions agree with TRBD1. Trimming cost V 9 bases and J 1 base; bases outside gene matches: 7. The CDR3 covers 15 residues. The V gene's germline CDR1 is LNHDA and CDR2 SQIVND (reference sequence). In DNA form, the CDR3 reads TGTGCCAGCCTCCTACAGGGGGGAACTAATGAAAAACTGTTTTTT. Translation: CASLLQGGTNEKLFF.

In its sample, this clonotype was seen a few times. V is TRBV29-1 and J is TRBJ1-4; 7 bases are a match to TRBD1. The V and J ends lost 6 bases and 6 bases, in that order; junction bases with no gene match: 4. The length of the CDR3 is 12 residues. Germline V gives CDR1 SQVTM, CDR2 ANQGSEA. The DNA for the CDR3 is TGCAGCGTAGACAGGGCGCATGAAAAACTGTTTTTT. Translated: CSVDRAHEKLFF.